The sequence of this T cell receptor beta chain was determined in a study of cytomegalovirus exposure and HLA in healthy donors. Across the study: There were more than 350 genotyped donors. Of these, roughly 86% fell in the genetic ancestry cluster associated with self-reported Caucasian donors.

Concerning this clone: Its antigen remains unknown.

The CDR3 extends over 15 amino acids. The V end was cut by 6 bases, the J end by 2 bases, with 17 bases between. Germline V gene data show CDR1 as MDHEN and CDR2 as SYDVKM. Amplification used 60 Vbeta primers and 13 Jbeta primers. Profiling relied on immunoSEQ multiplex PCR, and the TCRdb table lists in-frame clones only, not all of them. The table has around 130,000 clones, roughly 77% seen once. Study-wide findings and caveats: The study put 150 or so TCR beta chains on its list as cytomegalovirus-associated.

V usage is TRBV28 and J usage is TRBJ2-7, with no clear D. This clonotype originated in a woman aged 40 to 55 in good health and CMV-seropositive. The sequencing sample was made of PBMCs. CDR3 loop: CASRKTTETAYEQYF. The CDR3 coding sequence is TGTGCCAGCAGAAAGACGACGGAGACTGCCTACGAGCAGTACTTC.